This paragraph covers one T cell receptor (beta chain) sequence. In this sample, this clonotype turned up many times. The antigen it recognizes is unknown. Base-call qualities are not available, and no considerably larger clone is one nucleotide away. This sample is drawn from a study of early T cells in non-severe SARS-CoV-2 infection (dated by TCRdb to 2020 to 2022). Regarding the complete study: Because TCR sequencing relied on bulk RNA taken from unsorted whole blood, pairing of alpha and beta chains was not possible. Results the study describes overall, beyond this receptor: VDJdb matching was skewed toward anti-spike CD8 responses and likely underestimated virus-specific expansions by missing private and CD4 specificities.

A case-control design nested within a healthcare worker cohort in London, UK, was used, with weekly nasopharyngeal swab PCR tests and blood sampling performed. Healthcare workers were recruited during the week of the UK lockdown, between 23 and 31 March 2020, and followed weekly for up to roughly 16 weeks. The method behind the library was 5' RACE. The sequencer listed for this sample is NextSeq 500. Unique molecular identifiers were attached to individual cDNA molecules in the TCR library protocol so that sequencing error and PCR bias could be corrected. Both TCR alpha and beta chains were sequenced, and tight co-correlation was observed between alpha and beta sequence abundances in each sample. The source study handled its data this way. Decombinator V4 was used to perform V gene, J gene and CDR3 annotation of TCR sequences. TCRs were defined as expanded if a significant change between any two time points was detected under a Poisson model with p below 0.0001. TCR abundances were normalised to the total number of TCRs sequenced in each sample and reported as counts per million. VDJdb, accessed on 1 November 2021, was searched for TCRs annotated for CMV, EBV and SARS-CoV-2, and TCRs annotated for more than one antigen were excluded. TCRdb reworked the public reads: Q25 trimming with fastp, MiXCR clone assembly, productive beta chains retained. Each CDR3 protein appears once, grouped with its most common genes and DNA. In this record, the V and J calls reflect TCRdb's handling and not the investigators' own analysis. The sample profile shows around 58,000 distinct CDR3 sequences; 15% of them were found once. Of the sample, 8% to 10% falls within the top ten clones.

The TCR was taken from an adult who was a healthcare worker with PCR-confirmed SARS-CoV-2 infection or an uninfected control (not recorded which). This material consisted of whole blood, taken at baseline.

The CDR3 reads CSVGPSPLGEQFF. The DNA sequence is TGCAGCGTTGGCCCCTCACCGCTTGGTGAGCAGTTCTTC. Recombination linked TRBV29-1 to TRBJ2-1; the D gene lacks a confident call. Trimming removed 4 bases from V and 9 bases from J, leaving 16 bases between the germline ends. CDR1 is given as SQVTM and CDR2 as ANQGSEA, both from the germline V gene. The CDR3 contains 13 residues, cysteine and phenylalanine counted. Just CDR3 DNA is preserved here, 39 bases in frame from base 1.